The clone carrying this T cell receptor beta chain appeared a few times. The antigen is not known. This sample stems from a study of shared clonotypes between healthy human individuals. The authors distributed each subset's genomic DNA evenly over several immunoSEQ plates. Some clones are missing from TCRdb's copy, which holds only in-frame ones; the method was immunoSEQ multiplex PCR. The data hold about 110,000 clones, with just over 65% observed a single time. Study conclusions and caveats: Sequencing depth was predicted to influence how clonotypes are shared among donors.

Sequenced material: memory CD8+ T cells sorted from blood. Subset described: CD45RO+ cells pooled with CCR7-negative TemRA cells. The clonotype originates from a woman aged 30 to 39 in good health.

CDR3 in amino acids: CASSLYPPGSGSTDTQYF. DNA of the CDR3: TGTGCCAGCAGTTTATATCCCCCGGGTAGCGGAAGCACAGATACGCAGTATTTT. V and J are TRBV27 and TRBJ2-3, with D possibly TRBD2 on 6 matching bases. V dropped 1 base and J dropped 0 bases, with 17 bases sitting between them. The CDR3 is made up of 18 amino acids. Germline V gene lookup returns CDR1 MNHEY and CDR2 SMNVEV (reference sequence).